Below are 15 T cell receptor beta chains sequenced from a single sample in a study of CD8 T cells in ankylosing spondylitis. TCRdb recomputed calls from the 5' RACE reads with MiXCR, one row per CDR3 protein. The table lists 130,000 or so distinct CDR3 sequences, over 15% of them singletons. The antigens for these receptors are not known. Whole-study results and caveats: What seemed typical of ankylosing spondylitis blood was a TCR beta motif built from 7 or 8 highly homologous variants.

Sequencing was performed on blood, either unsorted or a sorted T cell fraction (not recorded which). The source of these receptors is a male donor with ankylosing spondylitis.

Here the CDR3 reads CASSTSGGYNEQFF. Here the CDR3 DNA reads TGTGCCAGCAGCACAAGCGGCGGATACAATGAGCAGTTCTTC. The chain is built from TRBV12-3 or TRBV12-4 and TRBJ2-1; D may be TRBD2 (5 bases). The V and J ends lost 6 bases and 4 bases respectively, with 13 bases between them. This CDR3 spans 14 amino acids.

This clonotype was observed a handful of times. DNA for the CDR3: TGTGCCAGCAGCTTATTGGAAAATTCACCCCTCCACTTT. Its translation: CASSLLENSPLHF. The V call is TRBV7-9, the J call TRBJ1-6, with unresolved D. The CDR3 totals 13 residues. The V gene's germline CDR1 is SEHNR and CDR2 FQNEAQ (reference sequence). V lost 2 bases and J 7 bases, leaving 6 bases between the germline ends.

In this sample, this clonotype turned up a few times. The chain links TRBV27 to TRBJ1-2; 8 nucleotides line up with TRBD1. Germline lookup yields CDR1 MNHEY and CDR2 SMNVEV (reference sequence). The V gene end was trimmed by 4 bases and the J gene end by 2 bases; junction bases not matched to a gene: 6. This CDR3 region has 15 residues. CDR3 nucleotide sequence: TGTGCCAGCAGTTCAGGACAGGGCGGAAACTATGGCTACACCTTC. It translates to CASSSGQGGNYGYTF.

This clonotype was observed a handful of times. CDR3 DNA: TGCAGTGCTAGAGTCGGGGCAGGGAGTCAATCTGGAAACACCATATATTTT. Encoded protein: CSARVGAGSQSGNTIYF. The chain has TRBV20-1 and TRBJ1-3; a possible D gene is TRBD1 (5 bases). Germline lookup yields CDR1 DFQATT and CDR2 SNEGSKA (reference sequence). The germline V and J ends were trimmed by 1 base and 1 base, with 17 bases remaining between them. The CDR3 length is 17 residues.

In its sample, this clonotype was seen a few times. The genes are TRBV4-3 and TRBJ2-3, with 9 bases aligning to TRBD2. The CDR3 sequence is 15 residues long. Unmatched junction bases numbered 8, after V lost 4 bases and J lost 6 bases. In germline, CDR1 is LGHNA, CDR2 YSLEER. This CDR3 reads CASSPGVAGVDTQYF. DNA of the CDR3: TGCGCCAGCAGCCCGGGGGTAGCGGGAGTGGATACGCAGTATTTT.

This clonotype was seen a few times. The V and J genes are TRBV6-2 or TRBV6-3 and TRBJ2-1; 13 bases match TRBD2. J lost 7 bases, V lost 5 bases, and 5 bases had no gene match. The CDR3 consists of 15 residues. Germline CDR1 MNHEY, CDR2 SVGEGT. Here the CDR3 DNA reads TGTGCCAGCAGTAAACTAGCGGGAGGGCCAAATGAGCAGTTCTTC. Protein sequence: CASSKLAGGPNEQFF.

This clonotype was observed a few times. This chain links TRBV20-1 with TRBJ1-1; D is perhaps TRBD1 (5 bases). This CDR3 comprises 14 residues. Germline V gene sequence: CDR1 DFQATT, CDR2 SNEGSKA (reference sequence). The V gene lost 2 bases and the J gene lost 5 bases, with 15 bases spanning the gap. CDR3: CSARSAGRRTEAFF. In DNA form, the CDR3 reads TGCAGTGCTAGATCTGCAGGGAGAAGGACTGAAGCTTTCTTT.

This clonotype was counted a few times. CDR3: CASSLVHRVMRADTQYF. The CDR3 DNA reads as TGTGCCAGCAGCCTGGTTCACAGGGTGATGAGGGCAGATACGCAGTATTTT. The chain is built from TRBV27 and TRBJ2-3; D may be TRBD1 (6 bases). The V gene's germline CDR1 is MNHEY and CDR2 SMNVEV (reference sequence). CDR3 length equals 17 residues. The germline V and J ends were trimmed by 6 bases and 4 bases, with 23 bases remaining between them.

CDR3 DNA sequence: TGTGCCAGCAGTTCAGCAGCGGGGCTGGGCTACGAGCAGTACTTC. Protein product: CASSSAAGLGYEQYF. V is TRBV27 and J is TRBJ2-7, with TRBD2 matching over 7 bases. Looked up from germline, CDR1 is MNHEY and CDR2 is SMNVEV (reference sequence). The CDR3 sequence is 15 residues long. V lost 4 bases, J lost 3 bases, and 9 bases stayed unmatched.

The DNA for the CDR3 is TGTGCCAGCAGCGGGACTAGGGGATTGAACACTGAAGCTTTCTTT. Amino acid sequence: CASSGTRGLNTEAFF. The chain recombines TRBV27 with TRBJ1-1; D possibly corresponds to TRBD1 (5 bases). Germline V gives CDR1 MNHEY, CDR2 SMNVEV (reference sequence). CDR3 length: 15 amino acids. V was shortened by 6 bases and J by 0 bases, with 14 bases between the two germline ends.

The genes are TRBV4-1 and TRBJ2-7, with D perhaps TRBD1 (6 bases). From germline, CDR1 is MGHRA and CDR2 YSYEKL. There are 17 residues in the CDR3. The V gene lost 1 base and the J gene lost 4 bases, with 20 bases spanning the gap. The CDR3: CASSQVDQGPAKYEQYF. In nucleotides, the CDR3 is TGCGCCAGCAGCCAAGTCGATCAGGGGCCCGCGAAGTACGAGCAGTACTTC.

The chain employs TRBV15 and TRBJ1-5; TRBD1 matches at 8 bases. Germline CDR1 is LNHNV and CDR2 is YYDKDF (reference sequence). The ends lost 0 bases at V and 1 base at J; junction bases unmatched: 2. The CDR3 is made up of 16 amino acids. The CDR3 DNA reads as TGTGCCACCAGCAGAGACAGGGGGCCGAGCAATCAGCCCCAGCATTTT. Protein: CATSRDRGPSNQPQHF.

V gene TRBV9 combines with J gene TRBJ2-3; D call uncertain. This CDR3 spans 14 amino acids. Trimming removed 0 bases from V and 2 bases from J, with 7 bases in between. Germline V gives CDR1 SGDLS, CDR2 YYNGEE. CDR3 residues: CASSVGRFTDTQYF. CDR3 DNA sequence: TGTGCCAGCAGCGTAGGGCGGTTCACAGATACGCAGTATTTT.

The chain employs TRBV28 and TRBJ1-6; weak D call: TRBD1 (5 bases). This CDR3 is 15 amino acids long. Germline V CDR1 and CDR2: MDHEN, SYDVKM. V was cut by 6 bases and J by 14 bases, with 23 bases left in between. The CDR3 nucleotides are TGTGCCAGCAGGAATCCCGGGACTCGTACGTTGACCCTCCACTTT. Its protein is CASRNPGTRTLTLHF.

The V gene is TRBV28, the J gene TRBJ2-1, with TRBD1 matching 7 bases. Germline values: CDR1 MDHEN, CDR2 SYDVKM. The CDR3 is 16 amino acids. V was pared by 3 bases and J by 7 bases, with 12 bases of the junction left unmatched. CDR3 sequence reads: CASSLRDPGQTNEQFF. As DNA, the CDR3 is TGTGCCAGCAGTTTGCGAGACCCGGGACAGACGAATGAGCAGTTCTTC.